Presented here are 9 T cell receptor beta chains from one specimen sequenced in a study of Tregs in tolerant kidney transplant recipients (dated by TCRdb to between 2018 and 2021). Library prep was done by the immunoSEQ multiplex PCR assay. Held by TCRdb, this immuneACCESS table contains in-frame sequences only and omits some clones. Under half of the omission traces to an unresolved V gene where checked; the cause of the rest is unknown. The sample yields over 60,000 clones; approximately 98% were counted once. Together, the top ten hold 0.56% of the sample. The label giving this sample's time point can be read as: blood sample drawn before combined kidney and bone marrow transplant. The specimen was CD4+ T cells from blood, collected before the transplant. These receptors all stem from a human donor who received a combined kidney and bone marrow transplant.

The chain is built from TRBV4-1 and TRBJ2-4; TRBD2 is a possible D gene (6 bases). V was shortened by 4 bases and J by 6 bases, with 13 bases between the two germline ends. The germline V gene has CDR1 MGHRA and CDR2 YSYEKL. This CDR3 is 14 amino acids long. CDR3 DNA sequence: TGCGCCAGCAGCCGGGAGGCAAGACCAAACATTCAGTACTTC. As protein: CASSREARPNIQYF.

V gene TRBV20-1 combines with J gene TRBJ2-5; D not resolved. The length of the CDR3 is 10 residues. Between the trimmed V and J ends, which lost 5 bases and 1 base, there was a span of 2 bases. In germline, CDR1 is DFQATT, CDR2 SNEGSKA (reference sequence). CDR3 sequence: CSARQETQYF. In DNA form, the CDR3 reads TGCAGTGCTCGCCAAGAGACCCAGTACTTC.

In its sample, this clone was seen once. The genes are TRBV19 and TRBJ1-5; D is unclear. Germline V gene sequence: CDR1 LNHDA, CDR2 SQIVND (reference sequence). The CDR3 runs to 16 residues. V was clipped by 10 bases and J by 3 bases, with 22 bases between them. The CDR3 spells CATSGRLQSPNQPQHF. The CDR3 DNA reads as TGTGCCACCTCCGGGAGATTACAGAGCCCCAATCAGCCCCAGCATTTT. The whole variable domain, filled in from reference TRBV19 and TRBJ1-5, reads DGGITQSPKYLFRKEGQNVTLSCEQNLNHDAMYWYRQDPGQGLRLIYYSQIVNDFQKGDIAEGYSVSREKKESFPLTVTSAQKNPTAFYLCATSGRLQSPNQPQHFGDGTRLSIL.

The chain uses TRBV9 and TRBJ2-1, with TRBD1 matching over 7 bases. V lost 2 bases to trimming and J lost 4 bases; unmatched junction nucleotides: 6. Germline V gene lookup returns CDR1 SGDLS and CDR2 YYNGEE. The CDR3 contains 15 residues. CDR3 sequence reads: CASSVEPGQYNEQFF. In DNA form, the CDR3 reads TGTGCCAGCAGCGTCGAACCGGGACAGTACAATGAGCAGTTCTTC.

The chain recombines TRBV4-1 with TRBJ2-4, with D uncertain. The CDR3 length is 12 residues. The V gene lost 3 bases and the J gene lost 8 bases, with 8 bases spanning the gap. Germline values: CDR1 MGHRA, CDR2 YSYEKL. CDR3 DNA: TGCGCCAGCAGCCATATTCGGGACATTCAGTACTTC. Protein sequence: CASSHIRDIQYF.

DNA for the CDR3: TGTGCCAGCAGCTTGTCAGCGGGAGGGCCCTACGAGCAGTACTTC. It translates to CASSLSAGGPYEQYF. This chain links TRBV5-4 with TRBJ2-7; TRBD2 aligns across 10 bases. Trimming cost V 1 base and J 2 bases; bases outside gene matches: 3. Germline-derived CDR1 and CDR2 are SGHNT and YYREEE (reference sequence). This CDR3 has 15 amino acids.

The J gene is TRBJ1-2, the V gene TRBV14, with D possibly matching TRBD1 (6 bases). Trimming shortened V by 1 base and J by 5 bases, and 11 bases separated the two germline ends. Germline CDR1 reads SGHDN; CDR2 reads FVKESK. The CDR3 is 14 amino acids. The CDR3 reads CASSQGGLTYGYTF. In DNA form, the CDR3 reads TGTGCCAGCAGCCAAGGGGGGCTGACATATGGCTACACCTTC.

The chain uses TRBV14 and TRBJ2-5; 13 nucleotides align to TRBD2. This CDR3 has 17 residues. The germline V gene has CDR1 SGHDN and CDR2 FVKESK. The V gene end was trimmed by 4 bases and the J gene end by 0 bases; junction bases not matched to a gene: 5. CDR3 DNA: TGTGCCAGCAGCCCGGGACTAGCGGGGACGTACCAAGAGACCCAGTACTTC. The encoded protein is CASSPGLAGTYQETQYF.

The rearrangement links TRBV7-2 to TRBJ1-2; tentatively, D is TRBD1 (6 bases). Trimming left V 5 bases short and J 7 bases short, with 23 bases between. Germline values: CDR1 SGHTA, CDR2 FQGNSA. The length of the CDR3 is 16 residues. This CDR3 reads CASSATTGHQVTGYTF. The CDR3 DNA reads as TGTGCCAGCAGCGCCACCACGGGACACCAAGTCACTGGCTACACCTTC.